The following is a T cell receptor (beta chain) sequence with its context. The treatment was: some 20 received Ad26.COV2.S at low or high dose, single or two shots; about 5 received placebo; per-sample allocation not given. The samples were gathered on day 63 after the first injection of vaccine or placebo. Repertoires were generated with immunoSEQ multiplex PCR, while TCRdb's copy carries only in-frame clones and drops some. The sample yields about 680,000 clones, roughly 90% seen once. This sample is drawn from a study of Ad26.COV2.S vaccination and SARS-CoV-2 variants. This sequence originates from a person between 18 and 65 years old who received the Ad26.COV2.S COVID-19 vaccine or a placebo. The sequences come from peripheral blood, collected in a trial of Ad26.COV2.S vaccine versus placebo.

The CDR3 region is CASSSLGQGAFF. As DNA, the CDR3 is TGTGCCAGCAGCTCCTTAGGACAGGGAGCTTTCTTT. The J gene is TRBJ1-1, the V gene TRBV5-5, with 8 bases matching TRBD1. From germline, CDR1 is SGHKS and CDR2 YYEKEE (reference sequence). This CDR3 is 12 amino acids long. V was pared by 3 bases and J by 10 bases, with 5 bases of the junction left unmatched.